What follows describes a single TCR beta chain. Its specific antigen is unknown. Qualities for individual bases were not recorded, and no much larger clone is one base off. This sample is part of a study of cytomegalovirus exposure and HLA in healthy donors (dated by TCRdb to the late 2010s). For the wider study: According to an earlier analysis of several hundred of the donors, 150 million to 200 million T cells yielded approximately 120 million unique TCR beta sequences and about 280 Gb of sequence data. Approximately 310 gigabases of sequencing data and approximately 85 million unique TCR sequences were included in an early release covering about 600 HLA-typed donors. Across 398 genotyped donors of the cohort, an average of approximately 240,000 unique TCR beta nucleotide sequences per donor were sequenced, and approximately 17% of those sequences were non-productive. The T cell repertoires of several hundred subjects were profiled by immunosequencing and related to cytomegalovirus serostatus. The aim of the study was to test whether cataloging public T cell receptors could identify signatures of past pathogen exposure. HLA typing included class I and class II loci at four-digit resolution. An earlier analysis of approximately 640 of the donors applied high-throughput TCR beta sequencing to assess whether each TCR beta V gene segment acted as functional or pseudogenic. A later genetic analysis took genome-wide SNP genotypes for about 65% of the 666 donors and used that subset as a discovery cohort. In addition to the first cohort of 666 subjects, a separate validation cohort of 120 different subjects was used. Of the roughly 430 genotyped donors, 65% to 90% fell in the genetic ancestry cluster associated with self-reported Caucasian donors. Donor age, sex, ethnicity and CMV serostatus were collected together with the repertoire data. In the later analysis, no new phenotypic data were used to find candidate immune exposures; instead, reliance was placed on TCR beta sequences and their occurrence across donors. Because of strong linkage in the cohort, roughly five DR-DQ haplotypes were treated as single units for association and clustering. The number of donors typed differed by locus, with 629-630 for A, B, C, DRB1 and DQB1, more than 500 for DQA1, some 570 for DPA1, and about 450 for DPB1. A later analysis re-examined previously published TCR beta repertoires from several hundred donors and added high-resolution HLA genotyping to investigate patterns of TCR occurrence. All discovery cohort repertoires had been generated on a single sequencing platform. To predict cytomegalovirus infection status, the study brought together high-throughput TCR immunosequencing, statistical association of individual TCRs with disease status, and machine learning.

Summary of the overall study and its limitations: When HLA alleles, especially DR and DQ, strongly co-occurred, TCR associations were difficult to assign to individual alleles. In a later analysis, the rate of TCR association differed among HLA loci, with DRB1 alleles having the most associated TCRs and HLA-C alleles having the fewest. Specific HLA alleles were associated with some 15,000 TCR beta sequences at a false discovery rate of 0.05 in a later analysis. According to the authors, the approach could potentially be generalized to other disease states and immunological phenotypes. Only TCR beta chains were sequenced in this cohort, and the absence of alpha or paired-chain data limited detectable features. An association between a missense DCLRE1C variant and V-gene and J-gene trimming of TCR beta chains was found in a later genetic analysis and replicated in an independent cohort. Most TCR sequences were seen in very few donors, while some public TCRs were found in many individuals. The study listed 150 to 200 TCR beta chains as associated with cytomegalovirus. A group of highly shared sequence variants was considered likely to be a technical artifact of the sequencing pipeline. Because some donors lacked HLA typing at each locus, the association tests relied only on the typed subset. Linkage disequilibrium might explain the correlated functional status among segregating V segments, but an unknown experimental factor could not be excluded. A further reported finding was that TCR beta sequences accurately predicted the HLA-A and HLA-B alleles for most subjects in the first cohort. The earlier analysis of almost 600 of the donors excluded fewer than 20 rarely observed V segments, including chromosome 9 orphons, because counts were too low. Roughly uniform sequencing depth across donors was assumed in presence/absence analyses, although this assumption may not hold. In a later analysis, HLA-associated TCR beta chains showed more clonal expansion and lower generation probabilities than non-associated chains that were equally common. For the cohort, immune exposure information was limited to CMV serostatus. A later genetic analysis reported fewer N-insertions in productive TCRs among donors in an Asian-associated ancestry cluster than the roughly 690-donor mean. In both the original and validation cohorts, the classifier was reported to diagnose cytomegalovirus status with high specificity and sensitivity. Three of the identified cytomegalovirus-associated TCR beta chains were confirmed in vitro to be specific for cytomegalovirus antigens. Several of the top co-occurrence clusters appeared to be linked to parvovirus B19, influenza, CMV and Epstein-Barr virus, according to a later analysis. According to a later analysis, most CMV-associated TCR beta chains appeared to be HLA-restricted, and the HLA associations seemed to be driven largely by CMV exposure. An earlier analysis of 450 to 750 of the donors showed that most TCR beta V segments appeared in productive rearrangements either about 90% or about 30% of the time, which broadly matched IMGT annotations.

Library generation was performed with the immunoSEQ multiplex PCR assay. For the multiplex PCR, a mixture combining 60 forward primers for TCR Vbeta segments and 13 reverse primers for TCR Jbeta segments was used. The CDR3 region of rearranged TCR beta genes was amplified from genomic DNA with a multiplex PCR assay. The amplified TCR beta libraries were sequenced on the Illumina HiSeq System as 87-base-pair reads. Regarding the original processing steps: Across the roughly 600 repertoires, a later analysis counted around 80 million unique TCR beta chains, some 11 million of which were shared by at least two donors. Raw reads were error-corrected and collapsed into unique sequences by a nearest-neighbor algorithm in which closely related sequences were merged to remove PCR and sequencing errors. Alignment of CDR3 sequences to IMGT reference sequences was used to assign V, D and J gene segments. For a sequence to be retained, a match of at least six nucleotides was required to both a V gene segment and a J gene segment. A rearrangement counted as productive if the CDR3 had no stop codons and remained in frame with V and J, and every other rearrangement counted as non-productive. Following IMGT convention, CDR3 was defined as the stretch from the second conserved V-encoded cysteine to the conserved J-encoded phenylalanine. The earlier analysis of some 540 of the donors excluded any sequence lacking an unambiguous match to a single V gene segment. An earlier analysis of about 590 of the donors classified V segments as functional when productive rearrangements were above 56.7% and as segregating when the standard deviation between donors was above 5%. A statistical classification framework was built to diagnose cytomegalovirus status from the catalog of TCR beta chain sequences. A later analysis assigned V and J genes by comparing TCR nucleotide sequences with IMGT/GENE-DB human TR gene sequences. Using the TCRdist pipeline, a later analysis assigned CDR3 sequences along with most-parsimonious VDJ recombination scenarios. In a later analysis, each TCR beta chain was defined by its CDR3 amino acid sequence together with its V-gene family, and reads without a unique V-gene family were excluded. In a later analysis, approximately 640 highly shared, low-generation-probability nucleotide sequences were removed to address suspected cross-contamination and a sequencing artifact. In a later analysis, a clonal expansion index for each public chain was calculated from normalized within-repertoire ranks of inferred template counts. In a later analysis, generation probabilities were computed using a VDJ recombination model fitted to out-of-frame rearrangements, and the results were checked against IGoR. In a later analysis, TCR-TCR, TCR-HLA and TCR-CMV co-occurrence was scored with hypergeometric tests, and a repertoire-size bias correction was applied to TCR pairs. A later analysis estimated false discovery rates by permuting HLA or CMV assignments 20 times. In a later analysis, co-occurring TCRs were grouped using DBSCAN, with TCRdist sequence similarity added in when clustering inside HLA-allele-positive subsets. Repertoires with fewer than 30,000 or more than 120,000 public chains, plus five repertoires with anomalous nucleotide sharing, were excluded from co-occurrence clustering. TCRdb took this table from immuneACCESS and kept in-frame rearrangements with V and J called. Such tables lack part of the clones; where checked against another copy, unresolved V genes explain under half of the gap, and the rest is unexplained. The V and J calls and clone size come from that table; D and trimming were worked out from the DNA. Across this sample there are under 300,000 clones, with about 86% seen only once. Around 8% of the sample is in the top ten clones.

In total, roughly 670 healthy bone marrow donors made up the cohort. Cohort members were all nominally healthy when sampled, although unrecorded immune exposures were likely present. The donor tested CMV seropositive and was one of the 289 seropositive cohort members. A peripheral blood sample was collected from each donor, and TCR beta sequencing was performed on peripheral blood mononuclear cells. The Qiagen DNeasy Blood Extraction Kit was used to extract genomic DNA from the blood cell samples. The clonotype was recovered from a woman aged 60-75 years in good health and CMV-seropositive. The sequenced sample was PBMCs.

The DNA sequence is as follows: TGTGCCAGCAGCCATGGGACAGGGGGATCCTACGAGCAGTACTTC. This codes for CASSHGTGGSYEQYF. The V and J genes are TRBV27 and TRBJ2-7; 11 bases in between match TRBD1. The CDR3 runs 15 residues from the cysteine to the phenylalanine. Only the CDR3 part of the read is kept: 45 bases, read in frame from the first base. The germline V gene (reference sequence) yields MNHEY for CDR1 and SMNVEV for CDR2. The germline V and J ends show losses of 6 bases and 1 base respectively, and no gene match explains 5 bases of the junction.